Listed here are 11 T cell receptor beta chains from one sample, sequenced in a study of cytotoxic CD8 clonotypes in ibrutinib-treated CLL. Some clones are missing from TCRdb's copy, which holds only in-frame ones; the method was immunoSEQ multiplex PCR. Altogether about 44,000 clones are present, around 68% being singletons, with the ten largest covering around 13%. Sequences were derived from PBMCs, sampled after 12 months of ibrutinib treatment. Receptor source: a human donor with chronic lymphocytic leukemia.

This clone has more than one count but fewer than ten. The V gene is TRBV6-4, the J gene TRBJ1-1; 7 bases are a match to TRBD1. The V and J ends lost 7 bases and 2 bases, in that order; junction bases with no gene match: 7. Germline lookup yields CDR1 MRHNA and CDR2 SNTAGT. This CDR3 has 14 residues. DNA for the CDR3: TGTGCCAGCAAGAAGGGGGCAGCCAACACTGAAGCTTTCTTT. It is translated as CASKKGAANTEAFF.

V gene TRBV28 combines with J gene TRBJ2-7; D not resolved. The CDR3 has 13 amino acids. CDR1 and CDR2 (germline): MDHEN, SYDVKM. With 5 bases removed from V and 5 bases from J, the gap between germline ends came to 13 bases. The CDR3 reads CASSTPSWDEQYF. DNA of the CDR3: TGTGCCAGCAGTACGCCATCGTGGGACGAGCAGTACTTC.

The chain recombines TRBV5-1 with TRBJ2-2, with 8 bases matching TRBD1. The J segment lost 1 base and the V segment lost 4 bases, leaving 6 bases of the junction unmatched. The CDR3 covers 16 residues. Germline-derived CDR1 and CDR2 are SGHRS and YFSETQ. The CDR3 region is CASSSPGQENTGELFF. The CDR3, as DNA: TGCGCCAGCAGCAGTCCGGGACAGGAGAACACCGGGGAGCTGTTTTTT. Full variable domain (remainder filled in from reference TRBV5-1 and TRBJ2-2): KAGVTQTPRYLIKTRGQQVTLSCSPISGHRSVSWYQQTPGQGLQFLFEYFSETQRNKGNFPGRFSGRQFSNSRSEMNVSTLELGDSALYLCASSSPGQENTGELFFGEGSRLTVL.

The chain combines TRBV19 with TRBJ1-2; D is perhaps TRBD1 (6 bases). CDR3 size: 15 residues. From germline, CDR1 is LNHDA and CDR2 SQIVND (reference sequence). V was trimmed by 7 bases and J by 0 bases, leaving 15 bases between them. CDR3: CASNPRGLANYGYTF. The CDR3 DNA is TGTGCCAGTAACCCAAGGGGGTTAGCTAACTATGGCTACACCTTC.

The J gene is TRBJ1-5, the V gene TRBV19; D might be TRBD1 (6 bases). V was pared by 4 bases and J by 4 bases, with 11 bases between. The CDR3 extends over 14 amino acids. Per the germline V gene, CDR1 is LNHDA and CDR2 is SQIVND (reference sequence). CDR3 region: CASSRAQGNQPQHF. The CDR3 DNA follows: TGTGCCAGTAGTAGGGCTCAGGGGAATCAGCCCCAGCATTTT.

V usage is TRBV6-1 and J usage is TRBJ2-1, with TRBD2 identical over 10 bases. V shed 4 bases, J shed 0 bases, and the junction held 3 bases outside the gene matches. This CDR3 is built from 16 residues. The germline V gene encodes CDR1 MNHNS and CDR2 SASEGT. The CDR3 DNA follows: TGTGCCAGCAGTGTTATAGCGGGGGGCTCCTACAATGAGCAGTTCTTC. This codes for CASSVIAGGSYNEQFF.

Only a few counts were recorded for this clone. Its ends do not fully match the called genes, so a read error is possible. The chain couples TRBV4-1 to TRBJ1-6; 10 bases are shared with TRBD1. CDR3 size: 16 residues. CDR1 is MGHRA, CDR2 YSYEKL, per germline. The CDR3 region has the DNA TGCGCCAGCAGCCAAAGAGGGACAGGGGATAACTCACCCCTCCACTTT. Encoded protein: CASSQRGTGDNSPLHF.

This clone was observed a handful of times. The same CDR3 can be traced to other DNA sequences in this sample. The V and J genes are TRBV7-6 and TRBJ1-1, with D unresolved. V was shortened by 0 bases and J by 1 base, with 9 bases between the two germline ends. CDR1 is SGHVS, CDR2 FNYEAQ, per germline. CDR3 length equals 15 residues. The CDR3 sequence is CASSLAGIGNTEAFF. In nucleotides, the CDR3 is TGTGCCAGCAGCTTAGCCGGAATCGGGAACACTGAAGCTTTCTTT.

A single count supports this clone. The chain couples TRBV11-2 to TRBJ1-2, with TRBD1 matching 12 bases. The J segment lost 7 bases and the V segment lost 5 bases, leaving 14 bases of the junction unmatched. Germline CDR1 is SGHAT and CDR2 is FQNNGV. This CDR3 contains 17 residues. CDR3 nucleotide sequence: TGTGCCAGCAGCCCCTGGGGGACAGGGGGCGCTGAACGTGGCTACACCTTC. Its protein is CASSPWGTGGAERGYTF.

The chain uses TRBV4-2 and TRBJ1-3; the D gene is possibly TRBD1 (6 bases). The germline CDR1 and CDR2 sequences are LGHNA and YNFKEQ. The CDR3 covers 18 residues. The V end was cut by 0 bases, the J end by 4 bases, with 19 bases between. The CDR3: CASSQDSTGIRRGNTIYF. The CDR3, as DNA: TGTGCCAGCAGCCAAGATTCAACAGGGATACGCCGAGGAAACACCATATATTTT.

This clone came up a few times. The rearrangement uses TRBV6-6 and TRBJ1-4; D is undetermined. Trimming pared 5 bases from V and 0 bases from J, leaving 7 bases between. The germline V gene encodes CDR1 MNHNY and CDR2 SVGAGI (reference sequence). The CDR3 totals 14 residues. The CDR3 here is CASSPHATNEKLFF. CDR3 nucleotides: TGTGCCAGCAGTCCCCACGCAACTAATGAAAAACTGTTTTTT.